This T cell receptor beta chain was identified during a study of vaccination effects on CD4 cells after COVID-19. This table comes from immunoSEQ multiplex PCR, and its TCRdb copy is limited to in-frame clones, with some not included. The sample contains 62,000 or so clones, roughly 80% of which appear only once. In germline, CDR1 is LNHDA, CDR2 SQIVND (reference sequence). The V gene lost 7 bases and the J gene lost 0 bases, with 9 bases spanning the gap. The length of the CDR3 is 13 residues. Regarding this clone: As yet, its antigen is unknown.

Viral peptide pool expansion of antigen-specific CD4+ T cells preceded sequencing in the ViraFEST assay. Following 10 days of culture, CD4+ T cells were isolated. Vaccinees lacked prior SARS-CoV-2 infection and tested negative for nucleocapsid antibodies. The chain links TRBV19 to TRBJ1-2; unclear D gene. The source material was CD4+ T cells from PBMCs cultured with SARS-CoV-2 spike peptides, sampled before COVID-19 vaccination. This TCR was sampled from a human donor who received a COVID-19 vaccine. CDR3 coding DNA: TGTGCCAGTACCCACGCTGCTAACTATGGCTACACCTTC. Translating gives CASTHAANYGYTF.